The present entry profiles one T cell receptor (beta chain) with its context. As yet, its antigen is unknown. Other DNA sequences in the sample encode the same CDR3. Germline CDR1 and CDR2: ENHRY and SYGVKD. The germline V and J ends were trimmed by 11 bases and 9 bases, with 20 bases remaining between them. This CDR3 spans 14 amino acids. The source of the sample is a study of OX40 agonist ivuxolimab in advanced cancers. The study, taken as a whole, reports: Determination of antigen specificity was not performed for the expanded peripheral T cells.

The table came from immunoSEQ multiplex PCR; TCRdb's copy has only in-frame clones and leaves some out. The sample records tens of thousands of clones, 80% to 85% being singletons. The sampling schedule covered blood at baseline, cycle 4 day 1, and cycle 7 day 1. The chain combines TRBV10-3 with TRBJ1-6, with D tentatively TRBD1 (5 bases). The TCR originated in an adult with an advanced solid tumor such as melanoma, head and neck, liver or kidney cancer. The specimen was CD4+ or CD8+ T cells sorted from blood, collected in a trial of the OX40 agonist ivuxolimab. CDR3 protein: CAADSGTGGSPLHF. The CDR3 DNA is TGTGCCGCTGACTCCGGGACGGGTGGTTCACCCCTCCACTTT.